What follows are 12 T cell receptor beta chains derived from one specimen sequenced in a study of blood T cell repertoires in COVID-19 (dated by TCRdb to the early 2020s). The method behind the library was the immunoSEQ multiplex PCR assay. TCRdb mirrors the immuneACCESS table, restricted to in-frame sequences. Some clones are absent from its copies; in checked studies, under half trace to an unresolved V gene, and the reason for the others is unknown. This sample lists roughly 500,000 clones; approximately 90% were detected once. Of the sample, approximately 1.8% is held by the ten largest clones. The sequenced sample was PBMCs or T cells enriched from blood (not recorded which). The receptors originated from a woman in her thirties or forties who had recovered from COVID-19.

In DNA, the CDR3 is TGTGCCAGCTCACAAACCCAGGGTTTCGACTACGAGCAGTACTTC. It encodes CASSQTQGFDYEQYF. This chain uses TRBV18 with TRBJ2-7; maybe TRBD1 (5 bases). This CDR3 comprises 15 residues. The germline V and J ends were trimmed by 4 bases and 3 bases, with 16 bases remaining between them. Germline lookup yields CDR1 KGHSH and CDR2 LQKENI.

The rearrangement joins TRBV19 to TRBJ1-3; D gene uncertain. The CDR3 totals 14 residues. V was shortened by 4 bases and J by 4 bases, with 11 bases between the two germline ends. CDR1 and CDR2 from the germline V gene are LNHDA and SQIVND (reference sequence). As DNA, the CDR3 is TGTGCCAGTAGTAAGCAGGTTGCCGGAAACACCATATATTTT. Its protein is CASSKQVAGNTIYF.

This clone was seen just once. The J gene is TRBJ1-1, the V gene TRBV3-1 (or the pseudogene TRBV3-2), with a tentative D call TRBD1 (6 bases). The germline CDR1 and CDR2 sequences are LGHDT and YNNKEL (reference sequence). The V gene lost 9 bases and the J gene lost 7 bases, with 24 bases spanning the gap. The CDR3 is 15 amino acids. The CDR3 here is CASSFRVGSGVEAFF. The CDR3 DNA reads TGTGCCAGTTCCTTTCGGGTAGGGTCAGGGGTTGAAGCTTTCTTT.

This clone was counted a single time. This chain joins TRBV19 and TRBJ1-5, with unresolved D. V dropped 9 bases and J dropped 1 base, with 19 bases sitting between them. The CDR3 covers 16 residues. Germline lookup yields CDR1 LNHDA and CDR2 SQIVND (reference sequence). CDR3 region: CASRGLWQESNQPQHF. CDR3 DNA sequence: TGTGCCAGCCGAGGGCTGTGGCAGGAAAGCAATCAGCCCCAGCATTTT.

This clone was detected only a few times. The DNA for the CDR3 is TGTGCCAGCTCACAAGAACAGGGGAGGAACACTGAAGCTTTCTTT. Residues: CASSQEQGRNTEAFF. The chain joins TRBV18 to TRBJ1-1, with TRBD1 matching 7 bases. V shed 4 bases and J 1 base; nucleotides not matched to a gene: 6. Germline V lookup: CDR1 KGHSH, CDR2 LQKENI. CDR3 length: 15 amino acids.

The rearrangement joins TRBV5-1 to TRBJ2-7; D unresolved. The V end was cut by 0 bases, the J end by 0 bases, with 7 bases between. The germline V gene encodes CDR1 SGHRS and CDR2 YFSETQ. The CDR3 has 14 residues. The CDR3 DNA follows: TGCGCCAGCAGCTTGGAGATCAGCTCCTACGAGCAGTACTTC. This translates into CASSLEISSYEQYF.

The rearrangement joins TRBV5-1 to TRBJ2-1; TRBD1 aligns across 9 bases. Germline V gives CDR1 SGHRS, CDR2 YFSETQ. The CDR3 sequence is 14 residues long. Germline trimming cut 4 bases from V and 10 bases from J; bases unmatched to any gene: 9. In nucleotides, the CDR3 is TGCGCCAGCAGCGAACAGGGGGCCGTAAGCGAGCAGTTCTTC. This gives the protein CASSEQGAVSEQFF.

The chain combines TRBV15 with TRBJ2-1; D is possibly TRBD2 (6 bases). Germline V CDR1 and CDR2: LNHNV, YYDKDF (reference sequence). The CDR3 is made up of 14 amino acids. Trimming left V 5 bases short and J 3 bases short, with 11 bases between. The CDR3 region has the DNA TGTGCCACCAGCCCGACTAGTGGCTACAATGAGCAGTTCTTC. Translation: CATSPTSGYNEQFF.

This clone was seen a single time. The rearrangement uses TRBV27 and TRBJ1-4; no definite D call. The CDR3 sequence is 14 residues long. Trimming removed 1 base at V and 8 bases at J, with 11 bases between. Germline V gives CDR1 MNHEY, CDR2 SMNVEV (reference sequence). The CDR3 here is CASSLLGRKEKLFF. Here the CDR3 DNA reads TGTGCCAGCAGTTTATTGGGGAGGAAGGAAAAACTGTTTTTT.

CDR3 in amino acids: CASSYSLGQGYGYTF. CDR3 DNA sequence: TGTGCCAGCAGTTACTCGTTGGGACAGGGGTATGGCTACACCTTC. The genes are TRBV6-2 or TRBV6-3 and TRBJ1-2; 10 bases line up with TRBD1. The V gene end was trimmed by 0 bases and the J gene end by 5 bases; junction bases not matched to a gene: 3. The V gene's germline CDR1 is MNHEY and CDR2 SVGEGT. The CDR3 runs to 15 residues.

J is TRBJ1-1 and V is TRBV7-9; possible D gene TRBD1, 5 bases. This CDR3 comprises 14 residues. CDR1 and CDR2 (germline): SEHNR, FQNEAQ (reference sequence). V was cut by 5 bases and J by 2 bases, with 12 bases left in between. The CDR3 DNA sequence: TGTGCCAGCAGCCGGGGACTGGATAACACTGAAGCTTTCTTT. Protein sequence: CASSRGLDNTEAFF.

Here the CDR3 DNA reads TGTGCCAGTAGTGTAACCGGGACAGGCGAAGGAGCTTTCTTT. This translates into CASSVTGTGEGAFF. The V and J genes are TRBV19 and TRBJ1-1; TRBD1 matches 8 bases. CDR3 size: 14 residues. V trimming: 5 bases; J trimming: 10 bases; junction bases outside the gene matches: 12. Germline-derived CDR1 and CDR2 are LNHDA and SQIVND (reference sequence).